The 9 T cell receptor beta chains given below trace back to one sample, sequenced in a study of cytomegalovirus exposure and HLA in healthy donors. Sequencing used immunoSEQ multiplex PCR; TCRdb keeps in-frame clones, though not all of them. The sample yields roughly 150,000 clones, about 87% seen once. Sequencing was carried out using PBMCs. The receptors were gathered from a man aged 18 to 30 in good health and CMV-seropositive.

This rearrangement joins TRBV19 to TRBJ2-3; no firm D call. The CDR3 runs to 16 residues. Between the trimmed V and J ends, which lost 1 base and 2 bases, there was a span of 13 bases. CDR1 is LNHDA and CDR2 is SQIVND in the germline V gene (reference sequence). The chain's CDR3 is CASSIGADRITDTQYF. CDR3 coding DNA: TGTGCCAGTAGTATAGGCGCCGATAGAATCACAGATACGCAGTATTTT.

This clone was counted once. CDR3 nucleotides: TGCGCCAGCAGCCAAATTGACAGGGTGGGAGAGACCCAGTACTTC. It yields the protein CASSQIDRVGETQYF. This chain uses TRBV4-1 with TRBJ2-5, with 7 bases matching TRBD1. V was pared by 2 bases and J by 4 bases, with 7 bases of the junction left unmatched. The germline V gene encodes CDR1 MGHRA and CDR2 YSYEKL. The CDR3 is 15 residues long.

V is TRBV9 and J is TRBJ2-1; 8 bases are a match to TRBD2. Germline CDR1 SGDLS, CDR2 YYNGEE. With 5 bases clipped from V and 6 bases from J, the junction kept 10 bases outside the gene matches. The CDR3 has 15 amino acids. Here the CDR3 DNA reads TGTGCCAGCAGTGGTAGCGGGGAGTACTCCAATGAGCAGTTCTTC. Amino acids: CASSGSGEYSNEQFF.

V usage is TRBV11-3 and J usage is TRBJ1-4, with D unresolved. CDR1 and CDR2 from the germline V gene are SGHNT and YENEEA. The V and J ends lost 4 bases and 11 bases respectively, with 11 bases between them. CDR3 length: 12 residues. The CDR3 DNA reads TGTGCCAGCAGCTGGCGGGGAGAGAAACTGTTTTTT. Translation: CASSWRGEKLFF.

The CDR3 sequence is CASSPSGGGYNEQFF. The CDR3 nucleotides read TGTGCCAGCAGTCCTTCCGGGGGGGGATACAATGAGCAGTTCTTC. V and J are TRBV6-5 and TRBJ2-1; TRBD2 aligns across 8 bases. Germline V lookup: CDR1 MNHEY, CDR2 SVGAGI. The V and J ends lost 5 bases and 4 bases, in that order; junction bases with no gene match: 7. The CDR3 has 15 amino acids.

The chain has TRBV2 and TRBJ2-4, with TRBD1 identical over 8 bases. Germline V gene sequence: CDR1 SNHLY, CDR2 FYNNEI. V lost 6 bases, J lost 3 bases, and 4 bases stayed unmatched. There are 14 residues in the CDR3. CDR3 protein: CASSGTGSKNIQYF. The CDR3 region has the DNA TGTGCCAGCAGCGGGACAGGCAGCAAAAACATTCAGTACTTC.

The chain links TRBV5-1 to TRBJ1-5; the D is unclear. V was clipped by 0 bases and J by 5 bases, with 6 bases between them. This CDR3 has 13 amino acids. Germline V gene lookup returns CDR1 SGHRS and CDR2 YFSETQ. CDR3: CASSLGEHQPQHF. The CDR3, as DNA: TGCGCCAGCAGCTTGGGAGAGCATCAGCCCCAGCATTTT.

This clone was found once. The DNA for the CDR3 is TGTGCCAGCAGCTTCAGTCGGGGGGACACTGAAGCTTTCTTT. Residues: CASSFSRGDTEAFF. The J gene is TRBJ1-1, the V gene TRBV5-4, with TRBD1 as a possible D gene (5 bases). Germline V CDR1 and CDR2: SGHNT, YYREEE (reference sequence). Trimming shortened V by 2 bases and J by 3 bases, and 11 bases separated the two germline ends. This CDR3 is built from 14 residues.

This clone was counted only a few times. CDR3 region: CASRQGDRVRSPLHF. CDR3 nucleotide sequence: TGTGCCAGCAGACAGGGGGACAGGGTGCGGTCACCCCTCCACTTT. The chain carries TRBV2 and TRBJ1-6; 9 positions agree with TRBD1. Germline V CDR1 and CDR2: SNHLY, FYNNEI. CDR3 length: 15 amino acids. The ends lost 6 bases at V and 10 bases at J; junction bases unmatched: 10.